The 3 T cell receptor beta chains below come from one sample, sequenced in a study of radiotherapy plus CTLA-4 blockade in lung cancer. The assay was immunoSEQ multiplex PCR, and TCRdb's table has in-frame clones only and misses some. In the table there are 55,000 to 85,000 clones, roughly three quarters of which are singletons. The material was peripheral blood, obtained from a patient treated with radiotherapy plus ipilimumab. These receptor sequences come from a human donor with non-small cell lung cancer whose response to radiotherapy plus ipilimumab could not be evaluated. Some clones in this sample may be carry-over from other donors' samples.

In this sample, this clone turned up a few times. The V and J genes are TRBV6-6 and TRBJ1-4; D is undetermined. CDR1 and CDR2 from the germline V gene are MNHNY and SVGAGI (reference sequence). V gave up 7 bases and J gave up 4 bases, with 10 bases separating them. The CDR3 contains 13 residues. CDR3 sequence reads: CASILRINEKLFF. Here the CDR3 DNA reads TGTGCCAGCATCCTGCGGATTAATGAAAAACTGTTTTTT.

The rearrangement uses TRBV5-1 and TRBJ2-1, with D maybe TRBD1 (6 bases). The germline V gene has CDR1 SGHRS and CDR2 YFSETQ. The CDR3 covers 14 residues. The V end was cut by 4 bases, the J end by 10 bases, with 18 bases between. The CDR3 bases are TGCGCCAGCAGCATTGGACAGTTTCGGGGCGAGCAGTTCTTC. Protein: CASSIGQFRGEQFF.

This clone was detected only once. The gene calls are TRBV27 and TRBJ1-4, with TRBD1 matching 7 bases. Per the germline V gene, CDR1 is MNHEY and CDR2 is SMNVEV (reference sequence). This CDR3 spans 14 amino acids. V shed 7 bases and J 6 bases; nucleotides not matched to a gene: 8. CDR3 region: CASKATGRDEKLFF. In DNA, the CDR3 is TGTGCCAGCAAAGCGACAGGGAGAGATGAAAAACTGTTTTTT.